What follows are 32 T cell receptor beta chains derived from one specimen sequenced in a study of technical replicates of blood from several donors. Generated by immunoSEQ multiplex PCR, the TCRdb table keeps only in-frame clones and is missing some. This table holds roughly 60,000 clones, approximately 95% found once. Sequencing was performed on PBMCs. The receptors come from a human donor in good health. Some clones in this sample may be carry-over from other donors' samples.

This rearrangement joins TRBV2 to TRBJ1-5; D call uncertain. Germline V lookup: CDR1 SNHLY, CDR2 FYNNEI. The CDR3 spans 12 residues. Trimming shortened V by 2 bases and J by 7 bases, and 6 bases separated the two germline ends. CDR3 nucleotides: TGTGCCAGCAGTGAATATGGCCAGCCCCAGCATTTT. This gives the protein CASSEYGQPQHF.

This chain joins TRBV10-3 and TRBJ2-2; 10 positions match TRBD2. J gave up 4 bases and V 7 bases, and 3 bases lay outside the gene matches. Germline CDR1 reads ENHRY; CDR2 reads SYGVKD. The CDR3 has 14 amino acids. This CDR3 reads CAIKASGSTGELFF. CDR3 sequence (DNA): TGTGCCATCAAGGCTAGCGGGAGCACCGGGGAGCTGTTTTTT.

V is TRBV4-2 and J is TRBJ1-2; tentative D call: TRBD1 (5 bases). The CDR3 is made up of 14 amino acids. CDR1 and CDR2 (germline): LGHNA, YNFKEQ. Trimming left V 0 bases short and J 2 bases short, with 7 bases between. The CDR3 DNA reads TGTGCCAGCAGCCAAGAGACAGTGAACTATGGCTACACCTTC. It is translated as CASSQETVNYGYTF.

The chain joins TRBV7-2 to TRBJ1-1, with D possibly TRBD1 on 6 matching bases. Germline V lookup: CDR1 SGHTA, CDR2 FQGNSA. The V gene lost 5 bases and the J gene lost 0 bases, with 16 bases spanning the gap. The CDR3 runs 16 residues. CDR3 DNA: TGTGCCAGCAGCCAAAATCAAAGACAGGTGAACACTGAAGCTTTCTTT. This encodes CASSQNQRQVNTEAFF. Supplemented by reference TRBV7-2 and TRBJ1-1, the full variable domain reads GAGVSQSPSNKVTEKGKDVELRCDPISGHTALYWYRQSLGQGLEFLIYFQGNSAPDKSGLPSDRFSAERTGGSVSTLTIQRTQQEDSAVYLCASSQNQRQVNTEAFFGQGTRLTVV.

This sequence joins TRBV5-1 and TRBJ2-5; D perhaps matches TRBD2 (6 bases). Trimming left V 0 bases short and J 4 bases short, with 13 bases between. Germline values: CDR1 SGHRS, CDR2 YFSETQ. CDR3 length: 15 residues. The DNA for the CDR3 is TGCGCCAGCAGCTTGGCCGGTGGGACTGCAGAGACCCAGTACTTC. It is translated as CASSLAGGTAETQYF.

The rearrangement joins TRBV9 to TRBJ2-2, with 8 nucleotides matching TRBD1. V gave up 4 bases and J gave up 6 bases; unmatched junction bases: 5. The CDR3 spans 14 residues. CDR1 is SGDLS, CDR2 YYNGEE, per germline. DNA for the CDR3: TGTGCCAGCAGCCCCCAGGGGGCCGCCGGGGAGCTGTTTTTT. This sequence encodes CASSPQGAAGELFF.

This clone was counted a single time. The chain has TRBV6-4 and TRBJ2-1; D is uncertain. The germline CDR1 and CDR2 sequences are MRHNA and SNTAGT. V gave up 6 bases and J gave up 5 bases, with 26 bases separating them. This CDR3 contains 18 residues. As DNA, the CDR3 is TGTGCCAGCAGACGACCCCCCGGGTCTCCACCTCCGAACAATGAGCAGTTCTTC. It yields the protein CASRRPPGSPPPNNEQFF.

This rearrangement joins TRBV6-4 to TRBJ1-2; 9 nucleotides line up with TRBD1. This CDR3 has 13 residues. Germline V gene lookup returns CDR1 MRHNA and CDR2 SNTAGT. Trimming cost V 6 bases and J 6 bases; bases outside gene matches: 5. In DNA, the CDR3 is TGTGCCAGCAGACCGACAGGGGGGAATGGCTACACCTTC. This sequence encodes CASRPTGGNGYTF.

About this clone: Other DNA sequences in this sample translate to the same CDR3. This chain connects TRBV6-5 to TRBJ2-7; 13 nucleotides align to TRBD2. CDR1 and CDR2 from the germline V gene are MNHEY and SVGAGI. The V segment lost 6 bases and the J segment 6 bases; nucleotides outside the gene matches: 5. There are 14 residues in the CDR3. CDR3 in DNA: TGTGCCAGCAGCGGACTAGCGGGAGTAGGCGAGCAGTACTTC. This encodes CASSGLAGVGEQYF.

The sample holds a few counts of this clone. The V gene is TRBV15, the J gene TRBJ2-1, with a tentative D call TRBD1 (6 bases). This CDR3 is 17 amino acids long. Trimming took off 3 bases at V and 9 bases at J, with 24 bases between the two ends. Germline lookup yields CDR1 LNHNV and CDR2 YYDKDF (reference sequence). CDR3 protein: CATSSLRDTRVLGEQFF. The CDR3 coding sequence is TGTGCCACCAGCAGCCTCCGGGACACCAGGGTCCTAGGTGAGCAGTTCTTC.

The rearrangement joins TRBV6-6 to TRBJ1-2; no reliable D call. This CDR3 contains 14 residues. Germline V lookup: CDR1 MNHNY, CDR2 SVGAGI (reference sequence). Deletions cut 2 bases from V and 4 bases from J, with 11 bases between. CDR3 sequence: CASSYPLGGYGYTF. As DNA, the CDR3 is TGTGCCAGCAGTTACCCCTTAGGAGGCTATGGCTACACCTTC.

The chain recombines TRBV10-1 with TRBJ2-4; the D is unclear. CDR3 length: 14 residues. V shed 6 bases and J shed 0 bases, with 9 bases lying between them. Germline V gene sequence: CDR1 WNHNN, CDR2 SYGVQD (reference sequence). CDR3 sequence reads: CASRVTIAKNIQYF. The CDR3 DNA reads as TGCGCCAGCAGGGTCACTATAGCCAAAAACATTCAGTACTTC.

The chain employs TRBV27 and TRBJ2-7; D remains unclear. CDR1 is MNHEY and CDR2 is SMNVEV in the germline V gene (reference sequence). V lost 5 bases and J 6 bases, leaving 14 bases between the germline ends. There are 13 residues in the CDR3. In DNA form, the CDR3 reads TGTGCCAGCAGTCTCTGGGCCTCCACCGAGCAGTACTTC. Its protein product is CASSLWASTEQYF.

The chain recombines TRBV6-1 with TRBJ1-2, with TRBD1 identical over 7 bases. This CDR3 has 15 residues. V shed 4 bases and J 0 bases; nucleotides not matched to a gene: 5. CDR1 is MNHNS, CDR2 SASEGT, per germline. The DNA of the CDR3 is TGTGCCAGCAGTGGCCGGGACAGCGCTAACTATGGCTACACCTTC. Its translation is CASSGRDSANYGYTF.

The genes are TRBV2 and TRBJ1-5; 8 nucleotides line up with TRBD1. Trimming took 4 bases from V and 4 from J; bases not matched to a gene: 6. CDR1 SNHLY and CDR2 FYNNEI come from the germline V gene. The CDR3 has 15 amino acids. This chain's CDR3 is CASSVDRGGNQPQHF. CDR3 DNA: TGTGCCAGCAGTGTTGACAGGGGAGGGAATCAGCCCCAGCATTTT.

The genes are TRBV30 and TRBJ1-2; 7 positions match TRBD1. The germline CDR1 and CDR2 sequences are GTSNPN and SVGIG (reference sequence). J was trimmed by 7 bases and V by 5 bases; bases with no gene match: 4. This CDR3 has 11 residues. Here the CDR3 DNA reads TGTGCCTGGGGAGAGGGGGCTGGCTACACCTTC. Translated, it gives CAWGEGAGYTF.

The chain is built from TRBV6-1 and TRBJ1-5; 7 bases match TRBD1. The ends lost 5 bases at V and 7 bases at J; junction bases unmatched: 5. This CDR3 is 13 amino acids long. Germline values: CDR1 MNHNS, CDR2 SASEGT. The chain's CDR3 is CASSQDREQPQHF. The CDR3 region has the DNA TGTGCCAGCAGTCAAGACAGGGAACAGCCCCAGCATTTT.

This chain joins TRBV5-1 and TRBJ1-3, with 7 positions matching TRBD1. This CDR3 comprises 14 residues. Trimming removed 4 bases from V and 2 bases from J; junction bases left unmatched: 3. Germline CDR1 is SGHRS and CDR2 is YFSETQ. The CDR3 here is CASSAGTAGNTIYF. In DNA form, the CDR3 reads TGCGCCAGCAGCGCAGGGACAGCTGGAAACACCATATATTTT.

V is TRBV6-5 and J is TRBJ1-5, with D possibly being TRBD1 (5 bases). Germline CDR1 is MNHEY and CDR2 is SVGAGI. The CDR3 covers 16 residues. V dropped 2 bases and J dropped 2 bases, with 13 bases sitting between them. CDR3 region: CASSYKGKEGNQPQHF. Here the CDR3 DNA reads TGTGCCAGCAGTTACAAGGGGAAAGAGGGCAATCAGCCCCAGCATTTT.

V usage is TRBV5-1 and J usage is TRBJ2-3; 7 positions match TRBD2. V lost 0 bases, J lost 6 bases, and 4 bases stayed unmatched. Germline CDR1 SGHRS, CDR2 YFSETQ. This CDR3 has 14 amino acids. The CDR3 nucleotides read TGCGCCAGCAGCTTGGGGCTAGCGGTTGATACGCAGTATTTT. Its protein product is CASSLGLAVDTQYF.

The chain employs TRBV6-6 and TRBJ2-1; D may be TRBD2 (5 bases). The CDR3 is made up of 13 amino acids. The germline V and J ends were trimmed by 10 bases and 4 bases, with 14 bases remaining between them. From germline, CDR1 is MNHNY and CDR2 SVGAGI (reference sequence). The CDR3 region has the DNA TGTGCCACCGAGCGGACCGCTTACAATGAGCAGTTCTTC. Translation gives CATERTAYNEQFF.

The CDR3 DNA follows: TGTGCCAGCAGGACTAGCGCTTACAATGAGCAGTTCTTC. Its translation: CASRTSAYNEQFF. The chain joins TRBV6-6 to TRBJ2-1, with 8 bases identical to TRBD2. The germline gives CDR1 MNHNY, CDR2 SVGAGI (reference sequence). The length of the CDR3 is 13 residues. J gave up 4 bases and V 6 bases, and 2 bases lay outside the gene matches.

The chain joins TRBV6-1 to TRBJ1-2, with D perhaps TRBD1 (5 bases). Trimming took 4 bases from V and 4 from J, leaving 10 bases between them. This CDR3 contains 13 residues. Per germline, CDR1 MNHNS and CDR2 SASEGT. CDR3 loop: CASSVGAVYGYTF. CDR3 DNA: TGTGCCAGCAGTGTAGGGGCAGTCTATGGCTACACCTTC.

This rearrangement joins TRBV27 to TRBJ1-5; a possible D gene is TRBD1 (5 bases). The CDR3 loop spans 16 amino acids. Germline CDR1 reads MNHEY; CDR2 reads SMNVEV (reference sequence). V was clipped by 4 bases and J by 6 bases, with 19 bases between them. In nucleotides, the CDR3 is TGTGCCAGCAGTTCAATACAGGTCGTTTCAGGTCAGCCCCAGCATTTT. This gives the protein CASSSIQVVSGQPQHF.

The V call is TRBV29-1, the J call TRBJ2-6, with D possibly matching TRBD1 (5 bases). The V gene's germline CDR1 is SQVTM and CDR2 ANQGSEA. The CDR3 totals 14 residues. Trimming removed 6 bases at V and 2 bases at J, with 11 bases between. CDR3 amino acids: CSVRSGTGANVLTF. The CDR3, as DNA: TGCAGCGTCCGATCAGGGACTGGGGCCAACGTCCTGACTTTC.

V and J are TRBV11-1 and TRBJ2-1; 15 bases are a match to TRBD2. CDR1 is SGHAT, CDR2 FQDESV, per germline (reference sequence). The junction had 7 bases not matched to a gene; V was cut back by 3 bases and J by 7 bases. The CDR3 extends over 17 amino acids. The CDR3 bases are TGTGCCAGCAGCTTCCGGACTAGCGGGAGGGCCGGTAATGAGCAGTTCTTC. Translating it yields CASSFRTSGRAGNEQFF.

V is TRBV10-3 and J is TRBJ2-1; 8 bases agree with TRBD2. The CDR3 consists of 14 residues. V shed 4 bases and J 5 bases; nucleotides not matched to a gene: 4. Germline V gene lookup returns CDR1 ENHRY and CDR2 SYGVKD. Written as DNA, the CDR3 is TGTGCCATCAGTGCACTAGCGGCAGACAATGAGCAGTTCTTC. Translating it yields CAISALAADNEQFF.

The chain is built from TRBV27 and TRBJ1-1, with 11 bases lining up with TRBD1. This CDR3 contains 15 residues. V gave up 6 bases and J gave up 4 bases; unmatched junction bases: 7. Germline CDR1 and CDR2: MNHEY and SMNVEV (reference sequence). The CDR3 is CASRKGTGGITEAFF. Here the CDR3 DNA reads TGTGCCAGCAGGAAAGGGACAGGGGGGATCACTGAAGCTTTCTTT.

The V call is TRBV6-6, the J call TRBJ1-2; the match to TRBD1 covers 8 bases. V lost 2 bases, J lost 2 bases, and 4 bases stayed unmatched. Looked up from germline, CDR1 is MNHNY and CDR2 is SVGAGI (reference sequence). This CDR3 contains 15 residues. The CDR3 DNA is TGTGCCAGCAGTTACCCTAGGACAGGGAACTATGGCTACACCTTC. Encoded protein: CASSYPRTGNYGYTF.

The count of this clone is one. The chain has TRBV19 and TRBJ1-6; 7 positions agree with TRBD1. The CDR3 contains 16 residues. The trim removed 5 bases at V and 7 bases at J, leaving 11 bases unmatched. CDR1 is LNHDA, CDR2 SQIVND, per germline (reference sequence). The CDR3 DNA follows: TGTGCCAGTAGTCCATCGGGACAGTATCTCAATTCACCCCTCCACTTT. It specifies CASSPSGQYLNSPLHF.

The V call is TRBV19, the J call TRBJ1-2, with D unresolved. The V end lost 0 bases, the J end lost 2 bases, and 7 bases lay between the germline ends. The length of the CDR3 is 14 residues. Germline V gene lookup returns CDR1 LNHDA and CDR2 SQIVND (reference sequence). CDR3 protein: CASSIDRGNYGYTF. CDR3 bases: TGTGCCAGTAGTATAGACAGAGGGAACTATGGCTACACCTTC.

The chain employs TRBV7-2 and TRBJ1-1; 7 nucleotides line up with TRBD1. CDR3 size: 14 residues. V was pared by 5 bases and J by 4 bases, with 7 bases of the junction left unmatched. CDR1 is SGHTA, CDR2 FQGNSA, per germline. This CDR3 is CASSLRQGGTEAFF. CDR3 nucleotides: TGTGCCAGCAGCCTCCGACAGGGAGGCACTGAAGCTTTCTTT.